This entry is about one TCR beta chain. Which antigen it targets is not known. Base qualities are not recorded, but no much larger clone differs from it by a single base. The library relied on the immunoSEQ multiplex PCR assay. Imported from immuneACCESS, the table was reduced by TCRdb to in-frame sequences with V and J called. These copies leave out some clones; in studies compared against another copy, an unresolved V gene accounts for under half, and the cause of the remainder is not known. For this sample there are roughly 190,000 clones; roughly 89% appear just once. The ten top clones hold more than 1.3% of the sample. The data were obtained in a study of control samples from healthy donors and cancer patients (dated by TCRdb to 2019 to 2021). This TCR came from a woman aged 30 to 39 in good health. Sample: blood.

The CDR3 loop reads CASSWTGGSSYNSPLHF. The nucleotides are TGTGCCAGCAGCTGGACAGGGGGTAGCTCCTATAATTCACCCCTCCACTTT. The rearranged segments are TRBV7-7 and TRBJ1-6; TRBD1 aligns with 10 central bases. As encoded in the germline V gene (reference sequence), CDR1 is SSHAT while CDR2 is FNYEAQ. Taken from cysteine to phenylalanine, the CDR3 has 17 residues. CDR3 DNA is the only sequence kept; it has 51 bases, read in frame from the first base. Germline trimming amounts to 4 bases on V and 0 bases on J, with 3 as the count of junction bases outside the gene matches. The CDR3, completed at both ends by the reference TRBV7-7 and TRBJ1-6 genes, gives the full variable domain GAGVSQSPRYKVTKRGQDVTLRCDPISSHATLYWYQQALGQGPEFLTYFNYEAQPDKSGLPSDRFSAERPEGSISTLTIQRTEQRDSAMYRCASSWTGGSSYNSPLHFGNGTRLTVT.